The table lists the clone carrying this T cell receptor beta chain with a few counts. Its cognate antigen is unknown. TCR beta libraries were prepared from cDNA with unique molecular identifiers. TCRdb called the PCR reads again in MiXCR, with one record for every CDR3 protein. The profile shows roughly 730,000 distinct CDR3 sequences, about 32% of them singletons. The entry originates in a study of post-analysis software for immune sequencing data. About the research overall: As for disease course, relapsing-remitting, secondary progressive and progressive-relapsing multiple sclerosis were all included. Study-wide points: Among five TRBV segments more frequent in patients than controls were TRBV5-6, TRBV5-1 and TRBV20-1.

The CDR3 is 13 residues long. The ends were cut back, 7 bases at V and 0 bases at J, with 11 bases in the middle. Germline V lookup: CDR1 SQVTM, CDR2 ANQGSEA. The gene calls are TRBV29-1 and TRBJ2-3; TRBD1 might be the D (5 bases). The sequencing input was blood. The clonotype originates from a girl aged 5 to 17 with multiple sclerosis. The CDR3 nucleotides read TGCAGCGCCCAGGGATCTAGCACAGATACGCAGTATTTT. This gives the protein CSAQGSSTDTQYF.